The 18 T cell receptor beta chains listed next were all sequenced from one sample in a study of T cell responses to AZD1222 COVID-19 vaccine. Produced via immunoSEQ multiplex PCR; TCRdb's table is partial and in-frame only. The sample has around 81,000 clones; roughly 90% are singletons. The source material was peripheral blood, sampled 28 days after the second AZD1222 dose. These receptors were obtained from an adult who received the AZD1222 COVID-19 vaccine.

This chain links TRBV29-1 with TRBJ2-5; a weak D match, TRBD1 (6 bases). Germline V gene data show CDR1 as SQVTM and CDR2 as ANQGSEA. The length of the CDR3 is 12 residues. V was pared by 3 bases and J by 4 bases, with 9 bases between. The CDR3 is CSVELGGETQYF. DNA for the CDR3: TGCAGCGTTGAGCTAGGGGGAGAGACCCAGTACTTC.

The chain is built from TRBV7-9 and TRBJ2-7, with D unclear. CDR1 and CDR2 (germline): SEHNR, FQNEAQ (reference sequence). V was pared by 5 bases and J by 2 bases, with 10 bases between. CDR3 length: 13 amino acids. CDR3 sequence (DNA): TGTGCCAGCAGCCTCAGCGATCCCTACGAGCAGTACTTC. Protein: CASSLSDPYEQYF.

The chain uses TRBV7-2 and TRBJ2-7, with D perhaps matching TRBD1 (7 bases). V gave up 3 bases and J gave up 0 bases, with 12 bases separating them. Germline V gene sequence: CDR1 SGHTA, CDR2 FQGNSA. The CDR3 contains 15 residues. CDR3 region: CASSFGRDSSYEQYF. In DNA, the CDR3 is TGTGCCAGCAGCTTTGGGCGGGACAGCTCCTACGAGCAGTACTTC.

V is TRBV3-1 (or the pseudogene TRBV3-2) and J is TRBJ2-7; D gene unclear. The ends were cut back, 0 bases at V and 2 bases at J, with 14 bases in the middle. CDR1 and CDR2 (germline): LGHDT, YNNKEL (reference sequence). This CDR3 region has 16 residues. CDR3 loop: CASSQEEQIGPYEQYF. In DNA form, the CDR3 reads TGTGCCAGCAGCCAAGAGGAGCAGATCGGTCCCTACGAGCAGTACTTC.

The chain uses TRBV21-1 and TRBJ1-5. TRBV21-1 is a listed pseudogene. The CDR3 runs to 16 residues. CDR3 nucleotide sequence: TGTGCCAGCAGCAAAGTAGGGCGCGTACGGAATCAGCCCCAGCATTTT. This codes for CASSKVGRVRNQPQHF.

J is TRBJ1-5 and V is TRBV6-1, with unresolved D. Germline V gene lookup returns CDR1 MNHNS and CDR2 SASEGT. There are 16 residues in the CDR3. Between the trimmed V and J ends, which lost 1 base and 2 bases, there was a span of 12 bases. In DNA form, the CDR3 reads TGTGCCAGCAGTGAAGGGCCCCTGAGGGGCAATCAGCCCCAGCATTTT. It codes for CASSEGPLRGNQPQHF.

This sequence joins TRBV27 and TRBJ2-7; tentatively, D is TRBD1 or TRBD2 (5 bases each). Germline V CDR1 and CDR2: MNHEY, SMNVEV (reference sequence). The CDR3 is 14 residues long. Trimming shortened V by 6 bases and J by 4 bases, and 16 bases separated the two germline ends. The CDR3 protein is CASSTRVGGYEQYF. The CDR3 DNA follows: TGTGCCAGCAGCACCAGGGTTGGGGGTTACGAGCAGTACTTC.

The gene calls are TRBV9 and TRBJ2-5; no firm D call. The CDR3 totals 14 residues. In germline, CDR1 is SGDLS, CDR2 YYNGEE. V was shortened by 0 bases and J by 7 bases, with 13 bases between the two germline ends. This chain's CDR3 is CASSVGQAPGTQYF. For the CDR3, the DNA is TGTGCCAGCAGCGTAGGGCAGGCCCCGGGGACCCAGTACTTC. Supplemented by reference TRBV9 and TRBJ2-5, the full variable domain reads DSGVTQTPKHLITATGQRVTLRCSPRSGDLSVYWYQQSLDQGLQFLIQYYNGEERAKGNILERFSAQQFPDLHSELNLSSLELGDSALYFCASSVGQAPGTQYFGPGTRLLVL.

The rearrangement uses TRBV6-2 or TRBV6-3 and TRBJ2-7; D call uncertain. Trimming removed 5 bases from V and 6 bases from J, with 11 bases in between. Germline assignment: CDR1 MNHEY and CDR2 SVGEGT. The CDR3 length is 12 residues. Here the CDR3 reads CASSRLRFEQYF. DNA of the CDR3: TGTGCCAGCAGTAGGCTCCGTTTCGAGCAGTACTTC.

The chain carries TRBV24-1 and TRBJ1-4; D might be TRBD1 (6 bases). The germline V gene encodes CDR1 KGHDR and CDR2 SFDVKD. Trimming left V 5 bases short and J 1 base short, with 10 bases between. There are 15 residues in the CDR3. The CDR3 reads CATSATGGTNEKLFF. The CDR3 DNA sequence: TGTGCCACCAGTGCGACAGGAGGAACTAATGAAAAACTGTTTTTT.

This clone was picked up a small number of times. The rearrangement uses TRBV2 and TRBJ1-5; no reliable D call. Germline CDR1 reads SNHLY; CDR2 reads FYNNEI. V lost 6 bases and J lost 7, with 19 bases in between. This CDR3 is built from 15 residues. The CDR3 DNA reads TGTGCCAGCAGCCCAAAGGAGCGGGTCGGGCAGCCCCAGCATTTT. Its translation: CASSPKERVGQPQHF.

This sequence joins TRBV5-1 and TRBJ2-2; D remains ambiguous. The CDR3 runs to 12 residues. The germline V gene has CDR1 SGHRS and CDR2 YFSETQ. V was shortened by 0 bases and J by 8 bases, with 5 bases between the two germline ends. CDR3 amino acids: CASSLGAGELFF. DNA of the CDR3: TGCGCCAGCAGCTTGGGGGCTGGGGAGCTGTTTTTT. The full variable domain, with the rest looked up from reference TRBV5-1 and TRBJ2-2, is KAGVTQTPRYLIKTRGQQVTLSCSPISGHRSVSWYQQTPGQGLQFLFEYFSETQRNKGNFPGRFSGRQFSNSRSEMNVSTLELGDSALYLCASSLGAGELFFGEGSRLTVL.

The gene calls are TRBV15 and TRBJ1-1; D gene ambiguous. CDR3 length: 13 amino acids. Germline values: CDR1 LNHNV, CDR2 YYDKDF (reference sequence). V was pared by 5 bases and J by 10 bases, with 17 bases between. CDR3 in amino acids: CATSDMGTLRAFF. Written as DNA, the CDR3 is TGTGCCACCAGCGACATGGGAACACTGAGAGCTTTCTTT.

V gene TRBV4-1 combines with J gene TRBJ1-6; no firm D call. There are 13 residues in the CDR3. Per the germline V gene, CDR1 is MGHRA and CDR2 is YSYEKL. V shed 1 base and J shed 16 bases, with 14 bases lying between them. CDR3 protein: CASSQVIPRRLHF. The CDR3 DNA reads TGCGCCAGCAGCCAAGTGATCCCTCGGCGGCTCCACTTT.

The J gene is TRBJ2-7, the V gene TRBV11-3, with a tentative D call TRBD2 (6 bases). CDR3 size: 13 residues. V lost 1 base to trimming and J lost 7 bases, with 11 bases between them. The germline V gene has CDR1 SGHNT and CDR2 YENEEA. DNA for the CDR3: TGTGCCAGCAGCTTAGCGACCGCGGGAGAGCAGTACTTC. It yields the protein CASSLATAGEQYF.

This clone was detected once. V and J are TRBV4-1 and TRBJ2-7, with TRBD2 matching over 12 bases. V lost 6 bases to trimming and J lost 7 bases; unmatched junction nucleotides: 7. Germline V gives CDR1 MGHRA, CDR2 YSYEKL. The CDR3 consists of 14 residues. The CDR3 bases are TGCGCCAGCAGTCTAGCGGGAGGGCCTGGGGAGCAGTACTTC. Its translation: CASSLAGGPGEQYF.

The chain joins TRBV19 to TRBJ1-5; TRBD1 aligns across 7 bases. The CDR3 length is 14 residues. CDR1 is LNHDA and CDR2 is SQIVND in the germline V gene (reference sequence). Losses at the gene ends were 9 bases for V and 4 bases for J; bases not matched to a gene: 9. The CDR3 DNA reads as TGTGCCAGCCGCCAAACAGGGGCTAATCAGCCCCAGCATTTT. It specifies CASRQTGANQPQHF. The variable domain in full, with the rest retrieved from reference TRBV19 and TRBJ1-5, is DGGITQSPKYLFRKEGQNVTLSCEQNLNHDAMYWYRQDPGQGLRLIYYSQIVNDFQKGDIAEGYSVSREKKESFPLTVTSAQKNPTAFYLCASRQTGANQPQHFGDGTRLSIL.

V usage is TRBV29-1 and J usage is TRBJ1-1; D may be TRBD1 (6 bases). CDR1 is SQVTM and CDR2 is ANQGSEA in the germline V gene. V dropped 3 bases and J dropped 0 bases, with 8 bases sitting between them. The CDR3 length is 13 residues. The CDR3, as DNA: TGCAGCGTTGACGGGGGGCTGAACACTGAAGCTTTCTTT. Residues: CSVDGGLNTEAFF.